The rows below give T cell receptor beta chains drawn from one sample of a study of glioma-infiltrating T cells. TCRdb used MiXCR to reprocess the multiplex PCR reads, holding one entry per CDR3 protein. Of around 43,000 distinct CDR3 sequences detected, about a fifth appear once; the ten largest clones hold roughly 6.8%. The sequenced material came from glioma tissue, nonneoplastic brain tissue, or PBMCs (not recorded which). The receptors were gathered from a human donor with low-grade glioma or glioblastoma, undergoing nonglioma brain surgery, or in good health (not recorded which). The CDR3 runs from the conserved cysteine through the conserved F or W. A D gene is named only where the DNA matches it firmly. Size is stated for part of the rows, as once, few or many counts, or as a class when the clone is expanded.

clone_size: few; v_call: TRBV29-1; j_call: TRBJ2-3; d_call: TRBD2; cdr3_aa: CSVRTSGTDTQYF; cdr3_nt: TGCAGCGTTCGTACTAGCGGCACAGATACGCAGTATTTT
clone_size: few; v_call: TRBV12-3/TRBV12-4; j_call: TRBJ2-4; d_call: NA; cdr3_aa: CASSLDEGRKGDAKNIQYF; cdr3_nt: TGTGCCAGCAGTTTAGACGAGGGCCGTAAGGGCGATGCCAAAAACATTCAGTACTTC
clone_size: many; v_call: TRBV28; j_call: TRBJ2-3; d_call: NA; cdr3_aa: CASSPRTLQQYF; cdr3_nt: TGTGCCAGCAGTCCCCGGACCCTCCAGCAGTATTTT
clone_size: many; v_call: TRBV2; j_call: TRBJ1-5; d_call: NA; cdr3_aa: CASSALVSVSKPQHF; cdr3_nt: TGTGCCAGCAGTGCTTTGGTGTCAGTCAGTAAGCCCCAGCATTTT
clone_size: NA; v_call: TRBV29-1; j_call: TRBJ2-5; d_call: NA; cdr3_aa: CSVVPPSQETQYF; cdr3_nt: TGCAGCGTTGTTCCCCCCAGCCAAGAGACCCAGTACTTC
clone_size: many; v_call: TRBV20-1; j_call: TRBJ2-3; d_call: NA; cdr3_aa: CSARGETTDTQYF; cdr3_nt: TGCAGTGCTAGAGGAGAAACAACAGATACGCAGTATTTT
clone_size: NA; v_call: TRBV2; j_call: TRBJ2-4; d_call: NA; cdr3_aa: CASSGGAPEAKNIQYF; cdr3_nt: TGTGCCAGCAGTGGGGGTGCTCCCGAGGCCAAAAACATTCAGTACTTC
clone_size: many; v_call: TRBV5-4; j_call: TRBJ2-5; d_call: TRBD1; cdr3_aa: CASSLALTGPETQYF; cdr3_nt: TGTGCCAGCAGCTTGGCCCTGACAGGGCCCGAGACCCAGTACTTC
clone_size: once; v_call: TRBV9; j_call: TRBJ2-1; d_call: NA; cdr3_aa: CAGSVDEEMLANEQFF; cdr3_nt: TGTGCCGGCAGCGTAGATGAGGAGATGTTGGCCAATGAGCAGTTCTTC
clone_size: NA; v_call: TRBV3-1; j_call: TRBJ2-1; d_call: TRBD2; cdr3_aa: CASSQVVIREGFYNEQFF; cdr3_nt: TGTGCCAGCAGCCAAGTCGTTATTCGGGAGGGATTTTACAATGAGCAGTTCTTC
clone_size: many; v_call: TRBV12-3/TRBV12-4; j_call: TRBJ2-5; d_call: NA; cdr3_aa: CASSRGAQETQYF; cdr3_nt: TGTGCCAGCAGCCGGGGGGCGCAAGAGACCCAGTACTTC
clone_size: many; v_call: TRBV6-1; j_call: TRBJ1-5; d_call: TRBD1; cdr3_aa: CASSSTGTGGASQPQHF; cdr3_nt: TGTGCCAGCAGCTCCACCGGGACAGGGGGCGCGAGTCAGCCCCAGCATTTT